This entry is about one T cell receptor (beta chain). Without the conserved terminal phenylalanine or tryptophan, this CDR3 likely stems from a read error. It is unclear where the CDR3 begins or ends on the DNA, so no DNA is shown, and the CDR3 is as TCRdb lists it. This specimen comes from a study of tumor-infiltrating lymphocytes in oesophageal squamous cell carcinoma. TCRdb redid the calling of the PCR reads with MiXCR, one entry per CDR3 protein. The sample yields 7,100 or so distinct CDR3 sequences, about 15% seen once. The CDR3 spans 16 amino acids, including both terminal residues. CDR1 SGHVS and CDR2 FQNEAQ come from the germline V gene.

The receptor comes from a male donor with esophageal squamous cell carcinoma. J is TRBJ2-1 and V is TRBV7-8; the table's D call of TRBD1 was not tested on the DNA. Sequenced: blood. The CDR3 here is CSSSSNPDGLHNDPFC.